A single sample is the source of the 10 T cell receptor beta chains below, sequenced in a study of beta chain features in type 1 diabetes. Antigen specificity for these receptors is unknown. Expressed TCRB transcripts were sequenced, since all the RNA that had been isolated was reverse transcribed. Here immunoSEQ multiplex PCR was the method, and the copy in TCRdb shows in-frame clones only, minus some. Of more than 250,000 clones in the sample, about 15% are singletons; the top ten hold around 0.015%. Study conclusions and caveats: Across all four CD4+ subsets, people with type 1 diabetes showed modestly shorter TCRB CDR3s.

Sequenced: naive CD4+ T cells from blood. Receptors originate from a man in his late teens or twenties with type 1 diabetes.

This clone has more than one count but fewer than ten. The chain recombines TRBV9 with TRBJ1-2, with 7 bases matching TRBD1. The CDR3 loop spans 14 amino acids. V lost 5 bases to trimming and J lost 4 bases; unmatched junction nucleotides: 8. Germline CDR1 reads SGDLS; CDR2 reads YYNGEE. CDR3 in amino acids: CASSRTGEVYGYTF. DNA for the CDR3: TGTGCCAGCAGTCGTACAGGGGAAGTCTATGGCTACACCTTC.

This clone was detected only a few times. This rearrangement joins TRBV19 to TRBJ1-1; the D is unclear. V was clipped by 8 bases and J by 3 bases, with 16 bases between them. Germline V gene data show CDR1 as LNHDA and CDR2 as SQIVND (reference sequence). CDR3 length: 14 amino acids. CDR3 DNA sequence: TGTGCCAGTCGAGAACGAGAAATAGACACTGAAGCTTTCTTT. Translation: CASREREIDTEAFF.

The genes are TRBV7-2 and TRBJ1-1, with a weak D call TRBD1 (5 bases). V was cut by 5 bases and J by 3 bases, with 13 bases left in between. This CDR3 has 14 amino acids. Germline V gene sequence: CDR1 SGHTA, CDR2 FQGNSA. The chain's CDR3 is CASSESQGYTEAFF. The CDR3 nucleotides are TGTGCCAGCAGCGAGAGTCAGGGCTACACTGAAGCTTTCTTT.

The chain employs TRBV6-5 and TRBJ2-3, with D uncertain. The CDR3 has 11 amino acids. Germline V gene sequence: CDR1 MNHEY, CDR2 SVGAGI. V was trimmed by 5 bases and J by 6 bases, leaving 6 bases between them. CDR3 sequence reads: CASSRADTQYF. DNA for the CDR3: TGTGCCAGCAGTAGAGCCGATACGCAGTATTTT.

This clone was recorded a few times. V gene TRBV5-1 combines with J gene TRBJ2-7; 9 positions match TRBD1. The CDR3 runs 18 residues. Germline CDR1 SGHRS, CDR2 YFSETQ. Germline trimming cut 4 bases from V and 6 bases from J; bases unmatched to any gene: 20. CDR3 in amino acids: CASSGGQGQGAAPSEQYF. The DNA of the CDR3 is TGCGCCAGCAGCGGGGGACAGGGCCAGGGGGCGGCACCGTCCGAGCAGTACTTC.

The chain is built from TRBV5-1 and TRBJ2-3; 12 bases map to TRBD2. The germline CDR1 and CDR2 sequences are SGHRS and YFSETQ. V lost 2 bases and J lost 1; bases outside the gene matches: 11. The CDR3 length is 19 residues. CDR3 DNA: TGCGCCAGCAGCTTCTACTCACTAGCGGGGGGATCTGGCACAGATACGCAGTATTTT. As protein: CASSFYSLAGGSGTDTQYF.

This rearrangement joins TRBV29-1 to TRBJ1-2, with TRBD1 as a possible D gene (6 bases). Germline lookup yields CDR1 SQVTM and CDR2 ANQGSEA. Trimming stripped 3 bases from V and 4 bases from J, with 15 bases between. The CDR3 totals 14 residues. CDR3 sequence (DNA): TGCAGCGTTGACCCACGGGGGGCCAGCTATGGCTACACCTTC. Its translation: CSVDPRGASYGYTF.

The rearrangement links TRBV5-1 to TRBJ1-2, with 7 bases aligning to TRBD1. The length of the CDR3 is 16 residues. CDR1 SGHRS and CDR2 YFSETQ come from the germline V gene. J lost 1 base, V lost 4 bases, and 10 bases had no gene match. In DNA form, the CDR3 reads TGCGCCAGCAGCCCAGGGGGACGGAGAGATAACTATGGCTACACCTTC. Its translation: CASSPGGRRDNYGYTF.

This clone was seen only a few times. This chain links TRBV7-2 with TRBJ2-7; maybe TRBD1 (7 bases). CDR3 length equals 14 residues. Trimming stripped 2 bases from V and 7 bases from J, with 15 bases between. Germline lookup yields CDR1 SGHTA and CDR2 FQGNSA. The DNA for the CDR3 is TGTGCCAGCAGCTTACTTTTACAGGGGAGGGAGCAGTACTTC. Translation: CASSLLLQGREQYF.

The CDR3 nucleotides are TGCGCCAGCAGCCAGCGGACAGGGGAATCCGGGGAGCTGTTTTTT. Translating gives CASSQRTGESGELFF. J is TRBJ2-2 and V is TRBV4-1; TRBD1 agrees at 9 bases. J lost 6 bases, V lost 3 bases, and 5 bases had no gene match. The CDR3 consists of 15 residues. The germline V gene encodes CDR1 MGHRA and CDR2 YSYEKL.